The sequence of this T cell receptor beta chain was determined in a study of PD-L1 blockade in urothelial cancer. At the level of the study: Between 0 and 3 prior chemotherapy regimens had been given to patients. A median of approximately 150,000 T cells was found in the blood samples.

Clones were read by immunoSEQ multiplex PCR, and TCRdb kept only the in-frame ones, dropping some. The sample lists roughly 51,000 clones, approximately 86% occurring once. Regarding the study as a whole: Below-median pretreatment blood TCR clonality was associated with improved progression-free and overall survival.

With regard to this clone: Its specificity is not known.

CDR1 is SGDLS, CDR2 YYNGEE, per germline. This CDR3 is 16 amino acids long. V trimming: 4 bases; J trimming: 6 bases; junction bases outside the gene matches: 12. Sample time point: peripheral blood 6 weeks after treatment start. It was locally advanced or metastatic urothelial carcinoma that patients had. The sequence was collected from a man over 45 with urothelial cancer. The chain couples TRBV9 to TRBJ2-7, with 11 bases fitting TRBD1. This specimen consisted of PBMCs, obtained around atezolizumab (anti-PD-L1) treatment. In DNA form, the CDR3 reads TGTGCCAGCAGCCCAAAGACCGGGACAGGGGGTTTCGAGCAGTACTTC. Translation gives CASSPKTGTGGFEQYF. The entire variable domain, with the rest obtained from reference TRBV9 and TRBJ2-7, is as follows: DSGVTQTPKHLITATGQRVTLRCSPRSGDLSVYWYQQSLDQGLQFLIQYYNGEERAKGNILERFSAQQFPDLHSELNLSSLELGDSALYFCASSPKTGTGGFEQYFGPGTRLTVT.